This TCR beta chain was documented in a study of T-cell memory formation after mild COVID-19. This clonotype has a handful of counts. TCRdb recomputed calls from the 5' RACE reads with MiXCR, one row per CDR3 protein. This table has about 400,000 distinct CDR3 sequences, less than 25% appearing once. Germline values: CDR1 LGHNA, CDR2 YNFKEQ. The length of the CDR3 is 15 residues. V lost 0 bases to trimming and J lost 7 bases, with 15 bases between them. The material sequenced was PBMCs or a T cell subset sorted from them (not recorded which). The chain is built from TRBV4-2 and TRBJ1-1; D gene unclear. The receptor's source is an adult woman who had mild COVID-19 (a few samples of this study predate the infection). Cell type and time point are not known. CDR3 region: CASSQDQLLTVEAFF. The CDR3 region has the DNA TGTGCCAGCAGCCAAGACCAATTACTCACAGTTGAAGCTTTCTTT.